Listed here are 27 T cell receptor beta chains from one sample, sequenced in a study of blood T cell repertoires in COVID-19. Sequencing was performed with immunoSEQ multiplex PCR; in TCRdb, only in-frame clones are kept and a portion is missing. The sample includes roughly 140,000 clones, 81% of them seen just once. Sequenced: peripheral blood. Receptor source: a human donor in a cohort sampled during active COVID-19.

V gene TRBV5-4 combines with J gene TRBJ2-7; TRBD2 might be the D (8 bases). Trimming shortened V by 0 bases and J by 4 bases, and 23 bases separated the two germline ends. Per the germline V gene, CDR1 is SGHNT and CDR2 is YYREEE (reference sequence). There are 18 residues in the CDR3. In nucleotides, the CDR3 is TGTGCCAGCAGCTTGGGCCCCACCGGGAGGGGGCGAAGGTACGAGCAGTACTTC. Its protein is CASSLGPTGRGRRYEQYF. Drawing the rest from reference TRBV5-4 and TRBJ2-7, the complete variable domain is ETGVTQSPTHLIKTRGQQVTLRCSSQSGHNTVSWYQQALGQGPQFIFQYYREEENGRGNFPPRFSGLQFPNYSSELNVNALELDDSALYLCASSLGPTGRGRRYEQYFGPGTRLTVT.

This clone has only a few counts. The CDR3 nucleotides are TGCAGCGTTGAAAGAGCGACAGACCAAGAGACCCAGTACTTC. This sequence encodes CSVERATDQETQYF. The rearrangement links TRBV29-1 to TRBJ2-5, with a tentative D call TRBD1 (5 bases). In germline, CDR1 is SQVTM, CDR2 ANQGSEA. The CDR3 runs 14 residues. V was trimmed by 2 bases and J by 0 bases, leaving 10 bases between them.

CDR3 residues: CASSLARQGSYEQYF. CDR3 sequence (DNA): TGTGCCAGCAGCTTAGCGAGACAGGGATCCTACGAGCAGTACTTC. V is TRBV7-8 and J is TRBJ2-7; 7 bases match TRBD1. Losses at the gene ends were 0 bases for V and 1 base for J; bases not matched to a gene: 3. CDR1 and CDR2 (germline): SGHVS, FQNEAQ. This CDR3 contains 15 residues.

The CDR3 nucleotides read TGCGCCAGCAGGGAGACAGGGGGGAATCAGCCCCAGCATTTT. This gives the protein CASRETGGNQPQHF. This chain joins TRBV5-1 and TRBJ1-5, with 9 positions matching TRBD1. This CDR3 contains 14 residues. V lost 5 bases, J lost 4 bases, and 4 bases stayed unmatched. Germline values: CDR1 SGHRS, CDR2 YFSETQ.

The genes are TRBV29-1 and TRBJ2-1; no clear D gene. The V gene's germline CDR1 is SQVTM and CDR2 ANQGSEA. Trimming removed 8 bases at V and 6 bases at J, with 11 bases between. The CDR3 length is 11 residues. The chain's CDR3 is CSSTYGNEQFF. CDR3 DNA: TGCAGCTCAACGTACGGCAATGAGCAGTTCTTC.

This chain links TRBV25-1 with TRBJ2-1; 8 nucleotides line up with TRBD2. This CDR3 has 17 residues. CDR1 is MGHDK and CDR2 is SYGVNS in the germline V gene. The trim removed 1 base at V and 8 bases at J, leaving 13 bases unmatched. The CDR3 nucleotides read TGTGCCAGCAGTGAATGGGATAGCGGGACGGGAAACGATGAGCAGTTCTTC. It codes for CASSEWDSGTGNDEQFF. Full variable domain (outside the CDR3, taken from reference TRBV25-1 and TRBJ2-1): EADIYQTPRYLVIGTGKKITLECSQTMGHDKMYWYQQDPGMELHLIHYSYGVNSTEKGDLSSESTVSRIRTEHFPLTLESARPSHTSQYLCASSEWDSGTGNDEQFFGPGTRLTVL.

This sequence joins TRBV27 and TRBJ1-3; D remains ambiguous. Germline V CDR1 and CDR2: MNHEY, SMNVEV (reference sequence). There are 14 residues in the CDR3. Trimming removed 5 bases from V and 1 base from J, with 9 bases in between. The CDR3 loop is CASSRSGSGNTIYF. CDR3 nucleotides: TGTGCCAGCAGTAGATCGGGATCTGGAAACACCATATATTTT.

The rearrangement joins TRBV6-6 to TRBJ2-3, with 9 bases identical to TRBD2. CDR3 length: 16 residues. The junction had 8 bases not matched to a gene; V was cut back by 2 bases and J by 5 bases. Germline-derived CDR1 and CDR2 are MNHNY and SVGAGI (reference sequence). The CDR3 here is CASSYPQGGRGDTQYF. As DNA, the CDR3 is TGTGCCAGCAGTTACCCCCAGGGCGGGAGGGGAGATACGCAGTATTTT.

Turning to this clone: Other DNA sequences of this sample code for an identical CDR3. V gene TRBV7-9 combines with J gene TRBJ2-7; the D is unclear. CDR1 and CDR2 from the germline V gene are SEHNR and FQNEAQ (reference sequence). Trimming cost V 5 bases and J 0 bases, with 5 bases left between them. CDR3 length equals 12 residues. Here the CDR3 DNA reads TGTGCCAGCAGCCCCAGCTCCTACGAGCAGTACTTC. This sequence encodes CASSPSSYEQYF.

The chain employs TRBV7-3 and TRBJ2-6; D is undetermined. Germline V gives CDR1 SGHTA, CDR2 FQGTGA. Trimming shortened V by 4 bases and J by 0 bases, and 4 bases separated the two germline ends. The CDR3 consists of 14 residues. The CDR3 here is CASSSGSGANVLTF. CDR3 in DNA: TGTGCCAGCAGCTCAGGCTCTGGGGCCAACGTCCTGACTTTC. The complete variable domain, with remaining parts taken from reference TRBV7-3 and TRBJ2-6, reads GAGVSQTPSNKVTEKGKYVELRCDPISGHTALYWYRQSLGQGPEFLIYFQGTGAADDSGLPNDRFFAVRPEGSVSTLKIQRTERGDSAVYLCASSSGSGANVLTFGAGSRLTVL.

The chain joins TRBV5-4 to TRBJ2-1; the match to TRBD1 covers 7 bases. Germline assignment: CDR1 SGHNT and CDR2 YYREEE (reference sequence). The CDR3 consists of 13 residues. V trimming: 4 bases; J trimming: 7 bases; junction bases outside the gene matches: 5. The CDR3 DNA reads as TGTGCCAGCAGCCGATCGGGACAGAATGAGCAGTTCTTC. It translates to CASSRSGQNEQFF.

The chain joins TRBV2 to TRBJ2-7; 7 bases are a match to TRBD1. Germline values: CDR1 SNHLY, CDR2 FYNNEI. Trimming cost V 6 bases and J 4 bases; bases outside gene matches: 3. The CDR3 has 12 amino acids. CDR3 sequence: CASRKTGYEQYF. For the CDR3, the DNA is TGTGCCAGCAGGAAGACAGGGTACGAGCAGTACTTC.

The V and J genes are TRBV6-5 and TRBJ2-1; 11 bases match TRBD1. The trim removed 6 bases at V and 5 bases at J, leaving 3 bases unmatched. The CDR3 is 14 amino acids. CDR1 is MNHEY and CDR2 is SVGAGI in the germline V gene. CDR3 nucleotides: TGTGCCAGCAGACCGGGACAGGGGGACAATGAGCAGTTCTTC. Translated: CASRPGQGDNEQFF.

The sample holds one count of this clone. The rearrangement uses TRBV7-3 and TRBJ2-7, with D perhaps matching TRBD2 (6 bases). This CDR3 comprises 14 residues. The V and J ends lost 5 bases and 2 bases respectively, with 13 bases between them. Germline assignment: CDR1 SGHTA and CDR2 FQGTGA. The CDR3 spells CASSLGRGPYEQYF. CDR3 coding DNA: TGTGCCAGCAGCCTAGGGCGGGGTCCCTACGAGCAGTACTTC.

The V call is TRBV6-2 or TRBV6-3, the J call TRBJ1-5; 9 positions match TRBD1. The CDR3 has 16 amino acids. Germline V gene sequence: CDR1 MNHEY, CDR2 SVGEGT. The trim removed 3 bases at V and 5 bases at J, leaving 8 bases unmatched. The CDR3 bases are TGTGCCAGCAGTTATCGGGACAGGGCCTCTGATCAGCCCCAGCATTTT. This translates into CASSYRDRASDQPQHF.

For the CDR3, the DNA is TGTGCCAGCAGCACTAGCGGGAGAAGCTCAGATACGCAGTATTTT. This encodes CASSTSGRSSDTQYF. The genes are TRBV7-6 and TRBJ2-3; 11 bases align to TRBD2. CDR3 length: 15 amino acids. Trimming took 5 bases from V and 4 from J; bases not matched to a gene: 5. The germline gives CDR1 SGHVS, CDR2 FNYEAQ.

This chain links TRBV7-2 with TRBJ2-7; no definite D call. The CDR3 loop spans 11 amino acids. From germline, CDR1 is SGHTA and CDR2 FQGNSA. The germline V and J ends were trimmed by 2 bases and 5 bases, with 4 bases remaining between them. The CDR3 is CASSLLNEQYF. The CDR3 bases are TGTGCCAGCAGCTTACTAAACGAGCAGTACTTC. Together with reference TRBV7-2 and TRBJ2-7, the CDR3 gives the full variable domain: GAGVSQSPSNKVTEKGKDVELRCDPISGHTALYWYRQSLGQGLEFLIYFQGNSAPDKSGLPSDRFSAERTGGSVSTLTIQRTQQEDSAVYLCASSLLNEQYFGPGTRLTVT.

The chain couples TRBV3-1 (or the pseudogene TRBV3-2) to TRBJ1-2; 7 bases map to TRBD1. Trimming cost V 3 bases and J 13 bases; bases outside gene matches: 11. This CDR3 comprises 13 residues. Germline loops: CDR1 LGHDT, CDR2 YNNKEL (reference sequence). The CDR3 sequence: CASSQARTGGSTF. Written as DNA, the CDR3 is TGTGCCAGCAGCCAGGCCCGGACAGGTGGTTCCACCTTC.

The chain recombines TRBV27 with TRBJ2-5; TRBD2 matches 14 bases. Germline loops: CDR1 MNHEY, CDR2 SMNVEV (reference sequence). V lost 7 bases and J lost 5; bases outside the gene matches: 9. This CDR3 region has 16 residues. The CDR3 region is CASMPGTSGRLETQYF. In DNA form, the CDR3 reads TGTGCCAGCATGCCTGGGACTAGCGGGAGATTGGAGACCCAGTACTTC.

The V call is TRBV2, the J call TRBJ1-5; 7 positions agree with TRBD1. This CDR3 contains 15 residues. Per germline, CDR1 SNHLY and CDR2 FYNNEI. V trimming: 5 bases; J trimming: 1 base; junction bases outside the gene matches: 5. The CDR3, as DNA: TGTGCCAGCAGTTCTACAGGGGTGAGCAATCAGCCCCAGCATTTT. This gives the protein CASSSTGVSNQPQHF.

This clone appeared once. The chain joins TRBV7-2 to TRBJ2-7; 8 nucleotides line up with TRBD2. The tail of the sequence fits TRBJ2-5 better, so the J call may be wrong. This CDR3 spans 15 amino acids. Germline V lookup: CDR1 SGHTA, CDR2 FQGNSA. CDR3 sequence: CASSSSGQSQETQYF. The CDR3 DNA reads TGTGCCAGCAGCTCTAGCGGGCAAAGCCAAGAGACCCAGTACTTC.

The V call is TRBV12-1, the J call TRBJ2-2; the table's D call, TRBD2, has no DNA check behind it. TRBV12-1 is an annotated pseudogene. The CDR3 has 18 residues. The CDR3 loop is CASSSLPGLAGVPGELFF. The CDR3 nucleotides read TGTGCCAGCAGCTCCTTGCCGGGACTAGCGGGAGTTCCCGGGGAGCTGTTTTTT.

V usage is TRBV15 and J usage is TRBJ1-1, with D tentatively TRBD1 (6 bases). The germline gives CDR1 LNHNV, CDR2 YYDKDF (reference sequence). The germline V and J ends were trimmed by 3 bases and 2 bases, with 7 bases remaining between them. The CDR3 sequence is 13 residues long. The chain's CDR3 is CATSRDRNTEAFF. DNA for the CDR3: TGTGCCACCAGCAGGGACAGAAACACTGAAGCTTTCTTT.

This clone was detected a few times. V is TRBV12-3 or TRBV12-4 and J is TRBJ2-1; D may be TRBD1 (6 bases). The CDR3 extends over 12 amino acids. V lost 2 bases and J 9 bases, leaving 8 bases between the germline ends. CDR3 protein: CASSLRGFEQFF. The DNA for the CDR3 is TGTGCCAGCAGTTTAAGGGGGTTTGAGCAGTTCTTC.

This sequence joins TRBV25-1 and TRBJ2-7; no reliable D call. The germline CDR1 and CDR2 sequences are MGHDK and SYGVNS. The CDR3 runs to 14 residues. Trimming took 2 bases from V and 3 from J, leaving 11 bases between them. The CDR3 reads CASSEGAGYYEQYF. CDR3 in DNA: TGTGCCAGCAGTGAAGGCGCAGGATACTACGAGCAGTACTTC.

The chain links TRBV19 to TRBJ1-1; 11 bases are a match to TRBD1. The V gene's germline CDR1 is LNHDA and CDR2 SQIVND (reference sequence). The CDR3 is made up of 15 amino acids. Unmatched junction bases numbered 3, after V lost 3 bases and J lost 3 bases. The CDR3 coding sequence is TGTGCCAGTAGTATTGGACAGGGGGCCTACACTGAAGCTTTCTTT. Encoded protein: CASSIGQGAYTEAFF.

The V gene is TRBV7-9, the J gene TRBJ1-2; the match to TRBD1 covers 9 bases. CDR3 size: 15 residues. J was trimmed by 0 bases and V by 1 base; bases with no gene match: 0. Germline loops: CDR1 SEHNR, CDR2 FQNEAQ (reference sequence). The CDR3 sequence: CASSLGDRANYGYTF. The CDR3 nucleotides are TGTGCCAGCAGCTTAGGGGACAGGGCTAACTATGGCTACACCTTC.